The rows below give T cell receptor beta chains drawn from one sample of a study of PD-1 blockade in classical Hodgkin lymphoma. The assay was immunoSEQ multiplex PCR, and TCRdb's table has in-frame clones only and misses some. The sample carries over 50,000 clones, 70% to 90% recorded once. This specimen consisted of peripheral blood mononuclear cells (PBMCs), obtained before the fourth cycle of nivolumab. The receptor set was obtained from a human donor with classical Hodgkin lymphoma. Both conserved end residues are part of each CDR3. A D gene is named only where the DNA matches it firmly. Size values are once, few and many counts, or a class for expanded clones, and some rows have none.

CDR3 DNA: TGTGCCAGCAGGGGGAGGGGGCGTGCAGAAAAACTGTTTTTT
CDR3 protein: CASRGRGRAEKLFF
V gene: TRBV6-1
clone size: .
D gene: TRBD1
CDR3 length: 14
J gene: TRBJ1-4

CDR3 DNA: TGCGCCAGCAGCTTGACGGGTCAATCTAATGAAAAACTGTTTTTT
CDR3 protein: CASSLTGQSNEKLFF
V gene: TRBV5-1
clone size: .
D gene: .
CDR3 length: 15
J gene: TRBJ1-4

CDR3 DNA: TGTGCCAGCAGTGAATATTCGGGGGTTGATGAAAAACTGTTTTTT
CDR3 protein: CASSEYSGVDEKLFF
V gene: TRBV25-1
clone size: .
D gene: .
CDR3 length: 15
J gene: TRBJ1-4

CDR3 DNA: TGCGCCAGCAGCTTGACCGGGGTTCGCGAAGCTTTCTTT
CDR3 protein: CASSLTGVREAFF
V gene: TRBV5-1
clone size: .
D gene: .
CDR3 length: 13
J gene: TRBJ1-1

CDR3 DNA: TGCGCCAGCAGCTCGGGACAGGTCAGTGATACGCAGTATTTT
CDR3 protein: CASSSGQVSDTQYF
V gene: TRBV5-1
clone size: .
D gene: TRBD1
CDR3 length: 14
J gene: TRBJ2-3

CDR3 DNA: TGTGCCAGCAGCCTCACCCCCCCTACTAGCGGGGGACACACAGATACGCAGTATTTT
CDR3 protein: CASSLTPPTSGGHTDTQYF
V gene: TRBV11-2
clone size: .
D gene: TRBD2
CDR3 length: 19
J gene: TRBJ2-3

CDR3 DNA: TGTGCCAGCAGTGGCAGGGGGGGCGGCCTTTATGGCTACACCTTC
CDR3 protein: CASSGRGGGLYGYTF
V gene: TRBV28
clone size: .
D gene: TRBD1
CDR3 length: 15
J gene: TRBJ1-2

CDR3 DNA: TGTGCCTGGGCAGGGGTGCACGAGCAGTACTTC
CDR3 protein: CAWAGVHEQYF
V gene: TRBV30
clone size: .
D gene: .
CDR3 length: 11
J gene: TRBJ2-7

CDR3 DNA: TGTGCCAGCAGCCCCACCCGGACAGGGCAGGATGAGCAGTTCTTC
CDR3 protein: CASSPTRTGQDEQFF
V gene: TRBV6-6
clone size: .
D gene: TRBD1
CDR3 length: 15
J gene: TRBJ2-1

CDR3 DNA: TGTGCCAGCAGCTTGAGTCCAGGGCATGATCAAGAGACCCAGTACTTC
CDR3 protein: CASSLSPGHDQETQYF
V gene: TRBV5-5
clone size: .
D gene: .
CDR3 length: 16
J gene: TRBJ2-5

CDR3 DNA: TGCGCCAGCAGCTCTTCGGCCGGGGACACTGAAGCTTTCTTT
CDR3 protein: CASSSSAGDTEAFF
V gene: TRBV5-1
clone size: .
D gene: .
CDR3 length: 14
J gene: TRBJ1-1

CDR3 DNA: TGTGCCAGCAGTGGACAGGGGATCTCCTATAATTCACCCCTCCACTTT
CDR3 protein: CASSGQGISYNSPLHF
V gene: TRBV2
clone size: .
D gene: TRBD1
CDR3 length: 16
J gene: TRBJ1-6

CDR3 DNA: TGTGCCAGTTCTCCGCGGACTAGCGGGGTTCAAGAGACCCAGTACTTC
CDR3 protein: CASSPRTSGVQETQYF
V gene: TRBV19
clone size: .
D gene: TRBD2
CDR3 length: 16
J gene: TRBJ2-5

CDR3 DNA: TGTGCCAGCTCCCCCAAAAGAAGGGCGTCCAATGAGCAGTTCTTC
CDR3 protein: CASSPKRRASNEQFF
V gene: TRBV7-9
clone size: .
D gene: .
CDR3 length: 15
J gene: TRBJ2-1

CDR3 DNA: TGTGCCAGCACCTCGACAGGGGTCACTGAAGCTTTCTTT
CDR3 protein: CASTSTGVTEAFF
V gene: TRBV7-9
clone size: .
D gene: TRBD1
CDR3 length: 13
J gene: TRBJ1-1

CDR3 DNA: TGTGCCAGTAGTGTGACCCGAACAGGGACCACAGATACGCAGTATTTT
CDR3 protein: CASSVTRTGTTDTQYF
V gene: TRBV19
clone size: .
D gene: .
CDR3 length: 16
J gene: TRBJ2-3

CDR3 DNA: TGTGCCAGCAGTGATGTAGGGGGGGGAGGGAATGAGCAGTTCTTC
CDR3 protein: CASSDVGGGGNEQFF
V gene: TRBV25-1
clone size: .
D gene: .
CDR3 length: 15
J gene: TRBJ2-1

CDR3 DNA: TGCGCCAGCAGCCCAAATGGGGCAGGGGGCGAAAAACTGTTTTTT
CDR3 protein: CASSPNGAGGEKLFF
V gene: TRBV5-1
clone size: .
D gene: TRBD1
CDR3 length: 15
J gene: TRBJ1-4

CDR3 DNA: TGTGCCAGCAGTGACACCGGACGGAGATATGGCTACACCTTC
CDR3 protein: CASSDTGRRYGYTF
V gene: TRBV6-4
clone size: .
D gene: .
CDR3 length: 14
J gene: TRBJ1-2

CDR3 DNA: TGCGCCAGCGGCATGGGGGGGCAAACTGAAGCTTTCTTT
CDR3 protein: CASGMGGQTEAFF
V gene: TRBV5-1
clone size: .
D gene: .
CDR3 length: 13
J gene: TRBJ1-1

CDR3 DNA: TGTGCCAGCAGCACAGTGAACTCTGGGGCCAACGTCCTGACTTTC
CDR3 protein: CASSTVNSGANVLTF
V gene: TRBV6-5
clone size: once
D gene: .
CDR3 length: 15
J gene: TRBJ2-6

CDR3 DNA: TGCGCCAGCAGCGTTGGACAGGGGGCGAAAAATACGCAGTATTTT
CDR3 protein: CASSVGQGAKNTQYF
V gene: TRBV5-1
clone size: .
D gene: TRBD1
CDR3 length: 15
J gene: TRBJ2-3

CDR3 DNA: TGTGCCAGCAGTTATCCGCGGGCTAAGACCGGGGAGCTGTTTTTT
CDR3 protein: CASSYPRAKTGELFF
V gene: TRBV6-5
clone size: once
D gene: .
CDR3 length: 15
J gene: TRBJ2-2

CDR3 DNA: TGTGCCAGTACGCCTCGGGTAGCCAACACTGAAGCTTTCTTT
CDR3 protein: CASTPRVANTEAFF
V gene: TRBV19
clone size: .
D gene: .
CDR3 length: 14
J gene: TRBJ1-1

CDR3 DNA: TGTGCCAGCTCAGCGGTCGAGGACACTGAAGCTTTCTTT
CDR3 protein: CASSAVEDTEAFF
V gene: TRBV18
clone size: .
D gene: .
CDR3 length: 13
J gene: TRBJ1-1